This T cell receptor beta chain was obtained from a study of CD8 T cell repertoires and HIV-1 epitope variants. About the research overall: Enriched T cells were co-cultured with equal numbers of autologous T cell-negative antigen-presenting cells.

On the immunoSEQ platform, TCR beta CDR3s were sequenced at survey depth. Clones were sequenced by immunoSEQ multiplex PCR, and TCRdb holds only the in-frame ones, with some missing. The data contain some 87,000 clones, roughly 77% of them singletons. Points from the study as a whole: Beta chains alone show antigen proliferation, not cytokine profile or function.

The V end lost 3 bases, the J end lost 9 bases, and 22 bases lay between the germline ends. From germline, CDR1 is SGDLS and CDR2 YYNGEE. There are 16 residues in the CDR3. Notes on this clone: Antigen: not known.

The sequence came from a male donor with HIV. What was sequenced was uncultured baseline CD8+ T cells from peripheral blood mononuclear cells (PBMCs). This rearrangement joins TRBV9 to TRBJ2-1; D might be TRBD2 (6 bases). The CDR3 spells CASSGSGGAGGSEQFF. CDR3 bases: TGTGCCAGCAGCGGTTCTGGTGGCGCCGGAGGGAGTGAGCAGTTCTTC.